This T cell receptor beta chain was retrieved from a study of blood T cell repertoires in COVID-19. The protocol was immunoSEQ multiplex PCR, while the TCRdb copy is restricted to in-frame clones and leaves out a portion. The sample lists about 54,000 clones, around nine tenths occurring once. V lost 5 bases, J lost 12 bases, and 9 bases stayed unmatched. Looked up from germline, CDR1 is SGHAT and CDR2 is FQNNGV. The CDR3 length is 13 residues. Sequenced material: peripheral blood. This sequence was found in a man in his sixties with active COVID-19. The chain links TRBV11-2 to TRBJ1-1; 10 bases fit TRBD1. The DNA for the CDR3 is TGTGCCAGCAGCAGGACGGACAGGGGGAAAACTTTCTTT. Translation: CASSRTDRGKTFF.